The source of this T cell receptor (beta chain) is a study of blood T cell repertoires in COVID-19 (TCRdb year 2020). Broadly, across the study: Samples covering the acute and convalescent phases of COVID-19 were provided by collaborators in the United States, Italy and Spain. The material from the prospective study consisted of cDNA or gDNA derived from T cells, B-cell-depleted T cells, or PBMCs. Subjects who had been exposed to COVID-19, were actively infected with it, or had recovered from it provided the deeply sampled blood TCRbeta repertoires that made up the dataset. The repertoires were made available in a free public database intended to serve as a resource for research on the immune response to SARS-CoV-2. Samples came from the ongoing ImmuneRACE study (first 160 participants) plus 1,254 subjects from 6 global collaborators. The sample metadata nearly always contained a de-identified subject ID, COVID-19 status, age in years and sex. HLA class I and class II types, where available, came from metadata supplied by the sample provider rather than from assay-based typing. Study-wide conclusions, independent of this receptor: The amount of clinical and demographic metadata varied by source and participant and was provided uncurated.

Regarding this clone: It has no known antigen specificity. Per-base qualities were not stored, and no clone one base away is much larger.

V loses 2 bases at its end and J loses 5 bases; junction bases beyond the gene matches: 3. Taken from the germline V gene, the CDR1 and CDR2 loops are MDHEN and SYDVKM. The CDR3, cysteine through phenylalanine, is 15 amino acids long. Only the CDR3 portion is preserved as DNA: 45 bases, with reading frame beginning at the first base. In Seattle, one collaborating source enrolled patients while the infection was active and tracked those patients longitudinally over the course of disease. Whole blood was collected in K2EDTA tubes by collaborating institutions according to the institutions' own protocols. For TCRbeta analysis, collaborators shipped samples as frozen whole blood, isolated PBMCs, or DNA extracted from either of those sample types. TCRbeta CDR3 regions were amplified from genomic DNA by means of the immunoSEQ Assay, a bias-controlled multiplex PCR. The authors' pipeline ran thus. Within the assay, amplification of reference gene primers was used to estimate how many nucleated cells each sample contained. To quantify the absolute abundance of each unique TCRbeta CDR3 rearrangement, sequence reads were collapsed and filtered. For each sample, productive Simpson clonality was calculated as the square root of Simpson's diversity index across productive rearrangements. What TCRdb holds here is the immuneACCESS table cut down to in-frame rearrangements. Part of the clones is not present; checked against another copy, under half of the missing clones reflect an unresolved V gene, and the others are unexplained. That table furnishes V, J and clone size, whereas the DNA furnished D and trimming. Here the sample has roughly 410,000 clones; roughly 86% occur a single time. About 2.1% of the sample comes from the top ten.

Recombination linked TRBV28 to TRBJ2-7; 13 middle bases align to TRBD2. Specimen: peripheral blood. The receptor was derived from a woman aged 60-70 years with COVID-19, enrolled during active disease. At the DNA level, the sequence is TGTGCCAGCAGTTTAGGACTAGCGGGGGTCGACGAGCAGTACTTC. Its amino acids are CASSLGLAGVDEQYF.